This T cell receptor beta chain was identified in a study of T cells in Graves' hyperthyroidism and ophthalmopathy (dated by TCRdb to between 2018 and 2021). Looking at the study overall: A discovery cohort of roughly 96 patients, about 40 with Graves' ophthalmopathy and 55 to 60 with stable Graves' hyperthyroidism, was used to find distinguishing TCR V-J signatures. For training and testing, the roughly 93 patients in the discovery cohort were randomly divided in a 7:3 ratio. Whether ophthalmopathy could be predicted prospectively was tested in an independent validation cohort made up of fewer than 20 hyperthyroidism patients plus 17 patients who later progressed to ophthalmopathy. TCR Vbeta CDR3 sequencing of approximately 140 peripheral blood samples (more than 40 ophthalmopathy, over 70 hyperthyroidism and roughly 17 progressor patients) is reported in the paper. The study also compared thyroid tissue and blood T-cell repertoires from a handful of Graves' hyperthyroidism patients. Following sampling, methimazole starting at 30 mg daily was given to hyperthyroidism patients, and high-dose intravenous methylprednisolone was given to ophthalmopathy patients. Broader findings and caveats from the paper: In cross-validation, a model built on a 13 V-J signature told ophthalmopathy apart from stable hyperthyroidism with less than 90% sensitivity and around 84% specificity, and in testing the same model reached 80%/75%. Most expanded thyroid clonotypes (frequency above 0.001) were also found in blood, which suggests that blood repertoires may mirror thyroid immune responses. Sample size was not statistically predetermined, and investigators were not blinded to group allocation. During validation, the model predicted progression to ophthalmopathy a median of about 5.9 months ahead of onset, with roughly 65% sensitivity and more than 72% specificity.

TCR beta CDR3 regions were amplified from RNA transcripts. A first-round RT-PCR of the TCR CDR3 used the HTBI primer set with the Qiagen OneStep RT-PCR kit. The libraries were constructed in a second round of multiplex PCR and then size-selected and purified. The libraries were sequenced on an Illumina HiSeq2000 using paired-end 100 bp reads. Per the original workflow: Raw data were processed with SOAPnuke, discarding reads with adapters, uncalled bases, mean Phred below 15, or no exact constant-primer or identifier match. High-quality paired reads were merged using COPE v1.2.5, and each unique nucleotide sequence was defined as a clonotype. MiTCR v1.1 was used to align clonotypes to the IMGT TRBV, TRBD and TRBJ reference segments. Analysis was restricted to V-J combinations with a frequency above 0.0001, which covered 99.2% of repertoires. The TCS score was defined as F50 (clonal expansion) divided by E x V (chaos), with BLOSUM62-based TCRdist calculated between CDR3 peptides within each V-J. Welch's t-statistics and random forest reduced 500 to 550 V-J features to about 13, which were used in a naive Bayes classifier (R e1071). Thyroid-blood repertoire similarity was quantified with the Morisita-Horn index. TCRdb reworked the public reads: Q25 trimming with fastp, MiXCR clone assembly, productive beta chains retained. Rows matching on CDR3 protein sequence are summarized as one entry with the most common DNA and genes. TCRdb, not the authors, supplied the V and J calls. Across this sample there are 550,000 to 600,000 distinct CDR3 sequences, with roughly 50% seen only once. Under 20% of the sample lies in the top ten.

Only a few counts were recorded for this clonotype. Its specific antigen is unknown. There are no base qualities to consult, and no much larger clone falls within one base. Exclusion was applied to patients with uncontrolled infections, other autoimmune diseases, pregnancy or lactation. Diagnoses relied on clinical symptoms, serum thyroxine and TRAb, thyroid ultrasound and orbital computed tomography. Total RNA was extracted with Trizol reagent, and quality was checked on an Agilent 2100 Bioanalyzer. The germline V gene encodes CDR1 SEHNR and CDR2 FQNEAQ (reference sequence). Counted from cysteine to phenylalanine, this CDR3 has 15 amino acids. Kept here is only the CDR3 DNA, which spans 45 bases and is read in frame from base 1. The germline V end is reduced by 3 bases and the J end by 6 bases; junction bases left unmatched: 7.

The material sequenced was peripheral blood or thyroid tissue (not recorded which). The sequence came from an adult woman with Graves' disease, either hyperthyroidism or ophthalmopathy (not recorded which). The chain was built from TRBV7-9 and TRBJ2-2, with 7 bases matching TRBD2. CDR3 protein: CASSLKGGSAGELFF. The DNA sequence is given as TGTGCCAGCAGCTTGAAAGGCGGGAGTGCCGGGGAGCTGTTTTTT.